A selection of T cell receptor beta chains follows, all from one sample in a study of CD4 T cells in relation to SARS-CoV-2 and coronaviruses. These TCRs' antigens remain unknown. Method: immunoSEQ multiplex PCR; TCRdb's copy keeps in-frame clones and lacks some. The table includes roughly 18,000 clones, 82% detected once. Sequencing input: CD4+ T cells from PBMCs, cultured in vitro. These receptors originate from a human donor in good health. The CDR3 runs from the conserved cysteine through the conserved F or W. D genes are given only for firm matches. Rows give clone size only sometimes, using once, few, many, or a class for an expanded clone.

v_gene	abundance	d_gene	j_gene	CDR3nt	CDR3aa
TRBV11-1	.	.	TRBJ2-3	TGTGCCAGCAGCTCTAGCACAGATACGCAGTATTTT	CASSSSTDTQYF
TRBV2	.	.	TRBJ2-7	TGTGCCAGCAGTGAGTACCTGATTACGGACAAGGGGCAGTACTTC	CASSEYLITDKGQYF
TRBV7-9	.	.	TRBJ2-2	TGTGCCAGCAGCCAGATGGCGGACACCGGGGAGCTGTTTTTT	CASSQMADTGELFF
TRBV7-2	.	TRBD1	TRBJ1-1	TGTGCCAGCAGGACCGGGACAGGGGGCACTGAAGCTTTCTTT	CASRTGTGGTEAFF
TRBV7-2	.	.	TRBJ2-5	TGTGCCAGCAGCCCCGCGGGGGCGCACCAAGAGACCCAGTACTTC	CASSPAGAHQETQYF
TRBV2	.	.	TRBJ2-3	TGTGCCAGCAGTGAAGCGCTTCTAGTATCAGATACGCAGTATTTT	CASSEALLVSDTQYF
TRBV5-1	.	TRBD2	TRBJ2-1	TGCGCCAGCAGCCCCGTTAGCGGGAGTTACAATGAGCAGTTCTTC	CASSPVSGSYNEQFF
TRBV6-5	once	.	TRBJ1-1	TGTGCCAGCAGTACCTGGACAGTTACGAGCACTGAAGCTTTCTTT	CASSTWTVTSTEAFF
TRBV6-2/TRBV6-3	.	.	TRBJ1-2	TGTGCCAGCAGCGGGGGATGGAGGCGCGATGGCTACACCTTC	CASSGGWRRDGYTF
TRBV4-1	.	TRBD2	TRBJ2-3	TGCGCCAGCAGCCAGGAGACTAGCGCGGGTAGCACAGATACGCAGTATTTT	CASSQETSAGSTDTQYF
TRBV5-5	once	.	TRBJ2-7	TGTGCCAGCAGCTTGGTTATTTCTCAGTACTACGAGCAGTACTTC	CASSLVISQYYEQYF
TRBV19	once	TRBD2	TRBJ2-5	TGTGCCAGTAGTCTTGGGACTAGCCCGGAGACCCAGTACTTC	CASSLGTSPETQYF
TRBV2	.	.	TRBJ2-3	TGTGCCAGCAGTGATCGACTAGAGAGCACAGATACGCAGTATTTT	CASSDRLESTDTQYF
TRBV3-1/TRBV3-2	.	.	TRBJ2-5	TGTGCCAGCAGCCGCCGGACTCTGTACCAAGAGACCCAGTACTTC	CASSRRTLYQETQYF
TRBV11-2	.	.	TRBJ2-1	TGTGCCAGCAGCCCTGTTAGGGGGGGCCGCAATGAGCAGTTCTTC	CASSPVRGGRNEQFF
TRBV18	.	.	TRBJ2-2	TGTGCCAGCTCACTACTTCAGGGGCCGACCGGGGAGCTGTTTTTT	CASSLLQGPTGELFF
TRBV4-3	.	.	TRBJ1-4	TGCGCCAGCAGCCAAGGTTGGGGGGCCGGGGAAAAACTGTTTTTT	CASSQGWGAGEKLFF
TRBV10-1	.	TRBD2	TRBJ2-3	TGCGCCAGCAGTGAGGGACTAGGCTTCACAGATACGCAGTATTTT	CASSEGLGFTDTQYF
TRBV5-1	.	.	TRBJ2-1	TGCGCCAGCAGCCTCCTAGGGGCAAATGAGCAGTTCTTC	CASSLLGANEQFF
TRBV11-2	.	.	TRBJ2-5	TGTGCCAGCAGCTTAGGGGGAGAGGGAGAGACCCAGTACTTC	CASSLGGEGETQYF
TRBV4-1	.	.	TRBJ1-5	TGCGCCAGCAGCCAAGGGCAGGGAACAGGACGAGGGAGCAATCAGCCCCAGCATTTT	CASSQGQGTGRGSNQPQHF
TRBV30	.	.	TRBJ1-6	TGTGCCTCGTTGCGGGACATCGGTTCACCCCTCCACTTT	CASLRDIGSPLHF
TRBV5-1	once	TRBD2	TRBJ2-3	TGCGCCAGCAGCTTGGGGCGCGGGGGAGATACGCAGTATTTT	CASSLGRGGDTQYF
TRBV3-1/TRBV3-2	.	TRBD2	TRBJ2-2	TGTGCCAGCAGCCAAAGGACTAGCGGGAGTCCCCGGGACACCGGGGAGCTGTTTTTT	CASSQRTSGSPRDTGELFF
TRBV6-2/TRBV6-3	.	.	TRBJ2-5	TGTGCCAGCAGTTACGGGCTGAGGGAAGAGACCCAGTACTTC	CASSYGLREETQYF
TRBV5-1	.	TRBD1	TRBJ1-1	TGCGCCAGCACAGGACAGGGAGGTACTGAAGCTTTCTTT	CASTGQGGTEAFF
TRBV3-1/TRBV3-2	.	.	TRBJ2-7	TGTGCCAGCAGCCCTTCTGGCGGCAACTACGAGCAGTACTTC	CASSPSGGNYEQYF
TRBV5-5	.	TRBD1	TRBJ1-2	TGTGCCAGCAGCTGGGGACAGAATCAGAACTATGGCTACACCTTC	CASSWGQNQNYGYTF
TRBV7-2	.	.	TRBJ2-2	TGTGCCAGCAGCTTATGGCACACCGGGGAGCTGTTTTTT	CASSLWHTGELFF
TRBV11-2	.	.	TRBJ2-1	TGTGCCAGCAGTACGGAAGGCTATGTGCAGTTCTTC	CASSTEGYVQFF
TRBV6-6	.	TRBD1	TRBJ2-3	TGTGCCAGCAGCCCTCGGACAGGGGGCGAAGATACGCAGTATTTT	CASSPRTGGEDTQYF
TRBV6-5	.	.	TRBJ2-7	TGTGCCAGCAGAACAAACAGGGCGGTCGGGGAGCAGTACTTC	CASRTNRAVGEQYF
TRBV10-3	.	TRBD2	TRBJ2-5	TGTGCCATCAGTGAGGGGCGGGAGGCGGAGACCCAGTACTTC	CAISEGREAETQYF
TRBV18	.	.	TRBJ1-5	TGTGCCAGCTCACCGGAGAGGGGCTCAGGGCAGCCCCAGCATTTT	CASSPERGSGQPQHF
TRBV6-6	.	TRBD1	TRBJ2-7	TGTGCCAGCAGCCTAACTGGGACAGCAAACGAGCAGTACTTC	CASSLTGTANEQYF
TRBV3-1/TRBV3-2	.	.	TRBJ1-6	TGTGCCAGCAGCCTCAATTACGGGGGCCTTAATTCACCCCTCCACTTT	CASSLNYGGLNSPLHF
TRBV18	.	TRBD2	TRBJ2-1	TGTGCCAGCTCACCAGGGACTAGCGGGATTTTATTTGAGCAGTTCTTC	CASSPGTSGILFEQFF
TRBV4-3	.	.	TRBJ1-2	TGCGCCAGCAGCCAAGATTTGTCAGCTAACTATGGCTACACCTTC	CASSQDLSANYGYTF
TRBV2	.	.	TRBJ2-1	TGTGCCAGCAGTGTGGAGACTAGCTCCTACAATGAGCAGTTCTTC	CASSVETSSYNEQFF
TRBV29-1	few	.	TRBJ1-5	TGCAGCGTTGAAGAGCAGGCTAATCAGCCCCAGCATTTT	CSVEEQANQPQHF
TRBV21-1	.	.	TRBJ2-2	TGTGCCAGCAGGCCGTGGCGACTCACCGGGGAGCTGTTTTTT	CASRPWRLTGELFF
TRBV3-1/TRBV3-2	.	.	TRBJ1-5	TGTGCCAGCAGCCAGGACCCTAGCAATCAGCCCCAGCATTTT	CASSQDPSNQPQHF
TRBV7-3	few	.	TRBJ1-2	TGTGCCAGCAGCTTCTCGGGCGGATCTAACTATGGCTACACCTTC	CASSFSGGSNYGYTF
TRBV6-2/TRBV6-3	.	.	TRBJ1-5	TGTGCCAGCAGCGACTACCAGACAGCCAATCAGCCCCAGCATTTT	CASSDYQTANQPQHF
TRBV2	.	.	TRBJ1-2	TGTGCCAGCGGAGAAAACTATGGCTACACCTTC	CASGENYGYTF
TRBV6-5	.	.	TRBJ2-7	TGTGCCAGCAGTTACGGAGTAGGGGGGGGGCTCGAGCAGTACTTC	CASSYGVGGGLEQYF
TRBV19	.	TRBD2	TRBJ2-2	TGTGCCAGTAGGGCTAGCGGGGGGAACACCGGGGAGCTGTTTTTT	CASRASGGNTGELFF
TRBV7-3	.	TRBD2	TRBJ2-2	TGTGCCAGCAGCTTAAATCCTCCAAGGACTAGCGATCCCGGGGAGCTGTTTTTT	CASSLNPPRTSDPGELFF
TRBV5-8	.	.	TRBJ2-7	TGTGCCAGCAGCTTGGGACTAGGAGTTTGGGAGCAGTACTTC	CASSLGLGVWEQYF
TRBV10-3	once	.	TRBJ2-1	TGTGCCATCACGCCAAGGGGGGGCTCCTACAATGAGCAGTTCTTC	CAITPRGGSYNEQFF
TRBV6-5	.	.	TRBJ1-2	TGTGCCAGCAGACCCACAGTGACGCCTGGCTACACCTTC	CASRPTVTPGYTF